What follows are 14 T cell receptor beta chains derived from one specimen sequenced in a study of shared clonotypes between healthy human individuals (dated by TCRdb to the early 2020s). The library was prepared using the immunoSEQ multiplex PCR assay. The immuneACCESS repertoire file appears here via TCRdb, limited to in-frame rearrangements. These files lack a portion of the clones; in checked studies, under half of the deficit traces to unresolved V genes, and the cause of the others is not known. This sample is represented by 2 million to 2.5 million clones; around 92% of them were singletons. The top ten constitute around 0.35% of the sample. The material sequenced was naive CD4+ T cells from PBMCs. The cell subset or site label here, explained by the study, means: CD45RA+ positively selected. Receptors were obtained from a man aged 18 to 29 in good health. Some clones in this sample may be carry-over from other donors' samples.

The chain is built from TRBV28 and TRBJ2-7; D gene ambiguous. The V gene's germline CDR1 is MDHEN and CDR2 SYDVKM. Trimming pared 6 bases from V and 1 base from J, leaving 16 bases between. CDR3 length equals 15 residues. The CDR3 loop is CASSSWTPGSYEQYF. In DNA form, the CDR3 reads TGTGCCAGCAGCTCGTGGACGCCAGGATCCTACGAGCAGTACTTC.

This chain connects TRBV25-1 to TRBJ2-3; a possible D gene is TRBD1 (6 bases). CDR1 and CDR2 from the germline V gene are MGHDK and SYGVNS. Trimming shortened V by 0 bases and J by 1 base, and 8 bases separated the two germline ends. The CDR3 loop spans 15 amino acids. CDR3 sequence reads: CASSEYRQGTDTQYF. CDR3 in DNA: TGTGCCAGCAGTGAATATCGACAGGGCACAGATACGCAGTATTTT.

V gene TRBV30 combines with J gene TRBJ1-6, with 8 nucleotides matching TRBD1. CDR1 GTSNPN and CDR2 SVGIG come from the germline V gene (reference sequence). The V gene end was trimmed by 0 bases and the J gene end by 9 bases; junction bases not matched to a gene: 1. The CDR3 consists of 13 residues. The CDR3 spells CAWSVDRGSPLHF. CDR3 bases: TGTGCCTGGAGTGTAGACAGGGGTTCACCCCTCCACTTT.

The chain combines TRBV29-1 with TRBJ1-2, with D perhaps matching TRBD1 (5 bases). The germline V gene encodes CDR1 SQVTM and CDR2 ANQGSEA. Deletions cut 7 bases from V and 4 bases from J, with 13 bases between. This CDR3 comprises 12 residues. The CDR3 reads CSAGGDLYGYTF. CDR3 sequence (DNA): TGCAGCGCCGGGGGGGACCTCTATGGCTACACCTTC.

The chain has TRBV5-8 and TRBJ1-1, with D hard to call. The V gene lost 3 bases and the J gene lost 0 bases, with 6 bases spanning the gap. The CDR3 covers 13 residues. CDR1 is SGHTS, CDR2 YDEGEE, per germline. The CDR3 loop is CASSSTVNTEAFF. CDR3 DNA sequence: TGTGCCAGCAGCTCGACGGTGAACACTGAAGCTTTCTTT.

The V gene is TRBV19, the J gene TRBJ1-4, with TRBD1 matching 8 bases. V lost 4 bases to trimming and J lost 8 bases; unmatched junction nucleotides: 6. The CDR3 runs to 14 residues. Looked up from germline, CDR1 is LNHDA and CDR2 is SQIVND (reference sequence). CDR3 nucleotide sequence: TGTGCCAGTAGTACCAGGGGGCGGGAGGAAAAACTGTTTTTT. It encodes CASSTRGREEKLFF. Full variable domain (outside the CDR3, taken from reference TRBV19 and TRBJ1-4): DGGITQSPKYLFRKEGQNVTLSCEQNLNHDAMYWYRQDPGQGLRLIYYSQIVNDFQKGDIAEGYSVSREKKESFPLTVTSAQKNPTAFYLCASSTRGREEKLFFGSGTQLSVL.

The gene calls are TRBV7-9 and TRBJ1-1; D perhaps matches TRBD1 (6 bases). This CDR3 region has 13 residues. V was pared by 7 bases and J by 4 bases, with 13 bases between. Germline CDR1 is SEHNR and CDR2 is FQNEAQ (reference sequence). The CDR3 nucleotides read TGTGCCAGCACCCTACCGGGGGCCACTGAAGCTTTCTTT. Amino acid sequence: CASTLPGATEAFF.

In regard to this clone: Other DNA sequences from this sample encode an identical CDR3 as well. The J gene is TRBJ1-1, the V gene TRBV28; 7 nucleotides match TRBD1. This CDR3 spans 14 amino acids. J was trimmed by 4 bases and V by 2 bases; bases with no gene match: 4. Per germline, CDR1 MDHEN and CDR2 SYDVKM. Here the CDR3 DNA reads TGTGCCAGCAGTTTAGGTCAGGGGGGCACTGAAGCTTTCTTT. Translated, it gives CASSLGQGGTEAFF.

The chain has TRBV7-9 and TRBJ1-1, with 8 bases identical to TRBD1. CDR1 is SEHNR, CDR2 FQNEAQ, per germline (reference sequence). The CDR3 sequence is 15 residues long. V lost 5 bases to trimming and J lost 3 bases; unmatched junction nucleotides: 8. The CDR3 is CASSPPQGGHTEAFF. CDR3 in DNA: TGTGCCAGCAGCCCTCCACAGGGGGGGCACACTGAAGCTTTCTTT.

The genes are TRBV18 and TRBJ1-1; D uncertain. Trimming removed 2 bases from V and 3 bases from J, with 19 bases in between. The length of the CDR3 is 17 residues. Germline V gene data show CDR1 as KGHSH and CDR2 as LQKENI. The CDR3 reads CASSPNLHYASYTEAFF. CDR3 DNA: TGTGCCAGCTCACCAAACCTCCATTACGCGTCTTACACTGAAGCTTTCTTT.

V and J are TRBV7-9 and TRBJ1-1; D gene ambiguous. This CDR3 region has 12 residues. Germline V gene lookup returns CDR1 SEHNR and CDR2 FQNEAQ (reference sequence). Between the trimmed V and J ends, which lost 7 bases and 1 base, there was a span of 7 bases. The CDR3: CASIAQNTEAFF. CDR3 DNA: TGTGCCAGCATCGCCCAGAACACTGAAGCTTTCTTT. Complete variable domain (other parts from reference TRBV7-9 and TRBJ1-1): DTGVSQNPRHKITKRGQNVTFRCDPISEHNRLYWYRQTLGQGPEFLTYFQNEAQLEKSRLLSDRFSAERPKGSFSTLEIQRTEQGDSAMYLCASIAQNTEAFFGQGTRLTVV.

The CDR3 protein is CASRSKQGYTEAFF. For the CDR3, the DNA is TGTGCCAGCAGGAGCAAACAGGGTTATACTGAAGCTTTCTTT. This sequence joins TRBV6-6 and TRBJ1-1; weak D call: TRBD1 (6 bases). The CDR3 runs to 14 residues. The germline V gene encodes CDR1 MNHNY and CDR2 SVGAGI (reference sequence). Trimming left V 6 bases short and J 5 bases short, with 16 bases between.

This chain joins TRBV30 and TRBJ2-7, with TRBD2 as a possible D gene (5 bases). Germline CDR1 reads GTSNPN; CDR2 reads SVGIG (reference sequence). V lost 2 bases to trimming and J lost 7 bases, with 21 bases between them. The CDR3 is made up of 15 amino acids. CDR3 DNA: TGTGCCTGGAGTCCCGTCCCGGTGGAGGCCCAAGAGCAGTACTTC. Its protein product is CAWSPVPVEAQEQYF.

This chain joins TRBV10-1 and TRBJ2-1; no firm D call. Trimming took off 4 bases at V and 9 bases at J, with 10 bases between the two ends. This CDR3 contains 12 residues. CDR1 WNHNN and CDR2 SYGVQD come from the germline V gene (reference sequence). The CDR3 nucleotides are TGCGCCAGCAGTGGGCCGGTAGGTGAGCAGTTCTTC. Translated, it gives CASSGPVGEQFF.